This TCR beta chain is drawn from a study of cytomegalovirus exposure and HLA in healthy donors. On the study more broadly: One earlier analysis, a look at about 179 million T cells, found roughly 110 million unique TCR beta sequences.

General study findings and limits: An analysis was carried out at a later point. It showed that HLA-associated TCR beta chains were more clonally expanded than equally common non-associated chains.

This clone occurred a few times. Its specificity is not known. These donors counted as nominally healthy when sampled, but unrecorded immune exposures were likely. Trimming took 2 bases from V and 4 from J, leaving 9 bases between them. This CDR3 is 14 amino acids long. CDR1 is SGHTA, CDR2 FQGNSA, per germline. PCR amplification relied on 60 Vbeta primers (plus 13 Jbeta primers). Sequenced by immunoSEQ multiplex PCR; TCRdb stores in-frame clones only, minus some. The table shows about 180,000 clones, with 77% occurring only once. Sequencing was performed on PBMCs. V usage is TRBV7-2 and J usage is TRBJ1-3; D unresolved. This clonotype was obtained from a woman aged 55-75 years in good health and CMV-seropositive. CDR3 region: CASSLPPTGNTIYF. In DNA form, the CDR3 reads TGTGCCAGCAGCTTACCACCGACAGGAAACACCATATATTTT. The variable domain in full, completed from reference TRBV7-2 and TRBJ1-3, reads GAGVSQSPSNKVTEKGKDVELRCDPISGHTALYWYRQSLGQGLEFLIYFQGNSAPDKSGLPSDRFSAERTGGSVSTLTIQRTQQEDSAVYLCASSLPPTGNTIYFGEGSWLTVV.